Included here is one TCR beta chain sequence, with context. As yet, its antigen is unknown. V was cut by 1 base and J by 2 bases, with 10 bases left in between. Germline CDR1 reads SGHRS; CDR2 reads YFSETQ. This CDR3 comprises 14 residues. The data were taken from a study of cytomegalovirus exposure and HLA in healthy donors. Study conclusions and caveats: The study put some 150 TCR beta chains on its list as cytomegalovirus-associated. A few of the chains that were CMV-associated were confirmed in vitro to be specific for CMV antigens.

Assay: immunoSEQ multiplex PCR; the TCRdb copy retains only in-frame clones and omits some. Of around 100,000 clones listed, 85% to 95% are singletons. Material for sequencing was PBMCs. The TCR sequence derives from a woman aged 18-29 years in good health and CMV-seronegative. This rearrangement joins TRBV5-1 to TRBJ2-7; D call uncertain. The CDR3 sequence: CASSLISVPYEQYF. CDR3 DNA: TGCGCCAGCAGCTTGATCTCTGTCCCCTACGAGCAGTACTTC.